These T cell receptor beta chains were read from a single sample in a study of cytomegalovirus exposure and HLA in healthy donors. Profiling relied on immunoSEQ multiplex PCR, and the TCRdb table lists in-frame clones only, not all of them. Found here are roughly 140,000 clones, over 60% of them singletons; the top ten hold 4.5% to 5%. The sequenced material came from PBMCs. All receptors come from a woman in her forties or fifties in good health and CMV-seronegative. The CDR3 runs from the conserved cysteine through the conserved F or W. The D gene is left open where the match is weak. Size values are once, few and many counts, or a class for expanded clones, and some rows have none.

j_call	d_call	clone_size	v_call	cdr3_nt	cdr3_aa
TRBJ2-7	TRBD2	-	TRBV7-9	TGTGCCAGCAGCCCCCCGATCCGGACTAGCGAGCAGTACTTC	CASSPPIRTSEQYF
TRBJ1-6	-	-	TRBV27	TGTGCCAGCAGTTTCGGTACTCATAATTCACCCCTCCACTTT	CASSFGTHNSPLHF
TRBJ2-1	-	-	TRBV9	TGTGCCAGCAGCGTAGGGGGGGGCGGCTCCTACAATGAGCAGTTCTTC	CASSVGGGGSYNEQFF
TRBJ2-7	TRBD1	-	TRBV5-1	TGCGCCAGCAGCCATTTGGACAGGGTTAACGAGCAGTACTTC	CASSHLDRVNEQYF
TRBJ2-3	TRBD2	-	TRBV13	TGTGCCAGCAGCCCCATCGTGCTAGCGGGGGGCAGCACTCCCACAGATACGCAGTATTTT	CASSPIVLAGGSTPTDTQYF
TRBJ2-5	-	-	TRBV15	TGTGCCACCAGCAGAGATCGTGTGCAAGAGACCCAGTACTTC	CATSRDRVQETQYF
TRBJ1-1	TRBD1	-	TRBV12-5	TGTGCTAGTGGTCTCCCCGGGACAGGGCAGAGCACTGAAGCTTTCTTT	CASGLPGTGQSTEAFF
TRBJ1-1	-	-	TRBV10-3	TGTGCCACGGGCAGGGGCACTGAAGCTTTCTTT	CATGRGTEAFF
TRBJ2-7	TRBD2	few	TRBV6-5	TGTGCCAGCAACCCATCGGCTAGCGGGTCCTACGAGCAGTACTTC	CASNPSASGSYEQYF
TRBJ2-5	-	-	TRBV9	TGTGCCAGCAGCGTAGAGGAGGGGAAAAACGGCCAAGAGACCCAGTACTTC	CASSVEEGKNGQETQYF
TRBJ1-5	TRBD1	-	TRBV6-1	TGTGCCAGCGGCCTGGACAGGGACCAGCCCCAGCATTTT	CASGLDRDQPQHF
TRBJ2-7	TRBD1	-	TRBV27	TGTGCCTCGCAGGGGGCGGGCTCCGAGCAGTACTTC	CASQGAGSEQYF
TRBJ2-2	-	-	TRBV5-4	TGTGCCAGCAGCTCCCAGGGGAGGGCCGGGGAGCTGTTTTTT	CASSSQGRAGELFF
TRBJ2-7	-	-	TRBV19	TGTGCCAGCAGCGGACCAGGGGCCCCCTACGAGCAGTACTTC	CASSGPGAPYEQYF
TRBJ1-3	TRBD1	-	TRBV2	TGTGCCAGCAGCGTGGACAGGGGCTCTGGAAACACCATATATTTT	CASSVDRGSGNTIYF
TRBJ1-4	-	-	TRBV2	TGTGCCAGCAGTGACCTCGGGGAGACTAATGAAAAACTGTTTTTT	CASSDLGETNEKLFF
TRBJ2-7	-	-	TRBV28	TGTGCCAGCAGTTTACAGGGCAGGGTGAAAGAGCAGTACTTC	CASSLQGRVKEQYF
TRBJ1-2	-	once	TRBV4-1	TGCGCCAGCAGCGATGGGTGGGGCGCTAGACCTTATGGCTACACCTTC	CASSDGWGARPYGYTF
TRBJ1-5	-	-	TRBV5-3	TGTGCCAGAAGCTTTACAGGGTGTCAGCCCCAGCATTTT	CARSFTGCQPQHF
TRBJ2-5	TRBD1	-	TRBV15	TGTGCCACCAGCCGTGGGGCGACAGGGGGCGCTGAGACCCAGTACTTC	CATSRGATGGAETQYF
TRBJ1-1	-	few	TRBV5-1	TGCGCCAGCAGCTTAGCCTCACTGAACACTGAAGCTTTCTTT	CASSLASLNTEAFF
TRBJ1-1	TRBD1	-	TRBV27	TGTGCCAGCAGCCCACTTCCGGGACAGGGTCAAAGCACTGAAGCTTTCTTT	CASSPLPGQGQSTEAFF
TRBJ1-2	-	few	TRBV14	TGTGCCAGCAGCCAAGGGGGGGTGGACTATGGCTACACCTTC	CASSQGGVDYGYTF
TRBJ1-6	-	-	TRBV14	TGTGCCAGCAGCCAAGGCGGGTTCCAATCACCCCTCCACTTT	CASSQGGFQSPLHF
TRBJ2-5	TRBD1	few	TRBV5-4	TGTGCCAGCAGCCGGGACAGGGTGACCCAAGAGACCCAGTACTTC	CASSRDRVTQETQYF
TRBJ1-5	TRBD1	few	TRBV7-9	TGTGCCAGCAGCTCGACAGGGCGAGGCAATCAGCCCCAGCATTTT	CASSSTGRGNQPQHF
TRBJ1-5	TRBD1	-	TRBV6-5	TGTGCCAGCAGCTCGGGACAGGGGACTAATCAGCCCCAGCATTTT	CASSSGQGTNQPQHF
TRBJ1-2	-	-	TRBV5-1	TGCGCCAGCAGCTTGGTTCTAGGGGGGGCGCGGGGCTACACCTTC	CASSLVLGGARGYTF
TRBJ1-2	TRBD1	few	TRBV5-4	TGTGCCAGCAGCTTCACAGGGGGCTATGGCTACACCTTC	CASSFTGGYGYTF